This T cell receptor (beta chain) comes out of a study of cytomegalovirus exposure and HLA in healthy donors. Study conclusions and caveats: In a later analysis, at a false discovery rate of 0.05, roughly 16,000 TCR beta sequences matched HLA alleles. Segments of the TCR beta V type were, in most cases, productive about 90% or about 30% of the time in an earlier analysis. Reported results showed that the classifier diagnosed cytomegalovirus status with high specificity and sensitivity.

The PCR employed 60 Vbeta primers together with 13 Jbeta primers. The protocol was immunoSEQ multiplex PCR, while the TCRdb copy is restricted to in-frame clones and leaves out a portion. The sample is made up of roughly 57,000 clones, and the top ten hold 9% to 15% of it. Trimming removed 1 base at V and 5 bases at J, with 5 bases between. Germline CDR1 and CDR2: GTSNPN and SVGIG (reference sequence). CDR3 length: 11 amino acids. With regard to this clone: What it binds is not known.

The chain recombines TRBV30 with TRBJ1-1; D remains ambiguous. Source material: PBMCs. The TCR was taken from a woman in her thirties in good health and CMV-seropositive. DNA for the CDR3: TGTGCCTGGAGTGGCCAGACTGAAGCTTTCTTT. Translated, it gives CAWSGQTEAFF.